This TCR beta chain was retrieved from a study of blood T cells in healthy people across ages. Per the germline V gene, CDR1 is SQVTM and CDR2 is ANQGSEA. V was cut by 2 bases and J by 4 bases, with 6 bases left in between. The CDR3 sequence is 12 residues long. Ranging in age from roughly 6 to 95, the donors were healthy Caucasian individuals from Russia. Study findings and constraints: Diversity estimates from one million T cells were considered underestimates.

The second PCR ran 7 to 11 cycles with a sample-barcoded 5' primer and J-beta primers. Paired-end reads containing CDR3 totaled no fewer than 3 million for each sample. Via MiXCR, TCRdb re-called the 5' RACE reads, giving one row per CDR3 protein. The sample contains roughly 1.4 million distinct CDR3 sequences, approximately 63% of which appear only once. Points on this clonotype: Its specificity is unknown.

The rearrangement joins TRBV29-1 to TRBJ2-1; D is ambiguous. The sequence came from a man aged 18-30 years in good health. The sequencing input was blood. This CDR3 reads CSVEIRYNEQFF. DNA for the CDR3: TGCAGCGTTGAAATCCGGTACAATGAGCAGTTCTTC.